The 2 T cell receptor beta chains below all came from one sample that was sequenced in a study of blood T cells in healthy people across ages. Next came a second PCR, run for about 7 to 12 cycles, which used a sample-barcoded 5' primer along with a J-beta primer mix. TCRdb passed the 5' RACE reads through MiXCR, listing each CDR3 protein once. The table includes some 700,000 distinct CDR3 sequences, around 46% detected once. Sequenced input: blood. These receptors were taken from a woman aged 60-75 years in good health.

J is TRBJ1-5 and V is TRBV20-1, with no clear D. Trimming removed 0 bases at V and 5 bases at J, with 5 bases between. The germline CDR1 and CDR2 sequences are DFQATT and SNEGSKA (reference sequence). The CDR3 has 12 amino acids. The CDR3 DNA reads as TGCAGTGCTAGAGATGGGGATCAGCCCCAGCATTTT. This codes for CSARDGDQPQHF.

The chain recombines TRBV13 with TRBJ2-3; TRBD2 matches 9 bases. V gave up 5 bases and J gave up 0 bases; unmatched junction bases: 6. Germline V gene data show CDR1 as PRHDT and CDR2 as FYEKMQ (reference sequence). The CDR3 extends over 16 amino acids. As DNA, the CDR3 is TGTGCCAGCAGCAACATAGCGGGGGCAAGCACAGATACGCAGTATTTT. It translates to CASSNIAGASTDTQYF.